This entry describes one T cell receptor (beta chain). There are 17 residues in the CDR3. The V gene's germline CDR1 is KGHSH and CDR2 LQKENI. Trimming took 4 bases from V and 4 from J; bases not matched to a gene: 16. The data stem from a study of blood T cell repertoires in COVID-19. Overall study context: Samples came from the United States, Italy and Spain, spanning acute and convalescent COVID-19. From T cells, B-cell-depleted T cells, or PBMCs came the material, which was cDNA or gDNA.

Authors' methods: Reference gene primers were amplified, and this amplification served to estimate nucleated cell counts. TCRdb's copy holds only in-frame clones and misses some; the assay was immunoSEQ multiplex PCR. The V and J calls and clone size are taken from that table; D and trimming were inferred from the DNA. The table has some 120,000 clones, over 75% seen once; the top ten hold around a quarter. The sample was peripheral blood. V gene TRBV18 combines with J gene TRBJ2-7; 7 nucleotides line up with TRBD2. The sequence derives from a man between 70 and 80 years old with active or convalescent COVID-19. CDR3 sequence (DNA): TGTGCCAGCTCACACCTAGACTCCCGGGACTACTTATACGAGCAGTACTTC. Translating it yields CASSHLDSRDYLYEQYF.